The source of this TCR beta chain is a study of blood T cell repertoires in COVID-19. Study information: The study drew acute and convalescent COVID-19 samples from the United States, Italy and Spain.

The assay was immunoSEQ multiplex PCR, and TCRdb's table has in-frame clones only and misses some. The table includes a few hundred thousand clones, about 87% detected once. Looked up from germline, CDR1 is LGHNA and CDR2 is YNFKEQ. The CDR3 is made up of 15 amino acids. Germline trimming cut 0 bases from V and 3 bases from J; bases unmatched to any gene: 2. Sequencing input: PBMCs or T cells enriched from blood (not recorded which). The source of this sequence is a woman aged 40 to 50 with acute COVID-19. V usage is TRBV4-2 and J usage is TRBJ2-7; the match to TRBD2 covers 10 bases. CDR3 residues: CASSQDSGGGYEQYF. For the CDR3, the DNA is TGTGCCAGCAGCCAAGACAGCGGGGGGGGCTACGAGCAGTACTTC.